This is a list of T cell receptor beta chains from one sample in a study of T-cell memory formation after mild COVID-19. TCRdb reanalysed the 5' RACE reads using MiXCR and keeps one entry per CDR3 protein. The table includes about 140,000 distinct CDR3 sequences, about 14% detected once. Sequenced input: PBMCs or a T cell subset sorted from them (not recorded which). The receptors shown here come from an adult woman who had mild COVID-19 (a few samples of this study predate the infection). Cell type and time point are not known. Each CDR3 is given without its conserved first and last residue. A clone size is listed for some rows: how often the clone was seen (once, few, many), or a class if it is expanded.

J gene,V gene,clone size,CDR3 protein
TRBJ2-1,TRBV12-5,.,ASGLVLGSSYNEQF
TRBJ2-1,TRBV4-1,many,ASSQLLLGRNEQF
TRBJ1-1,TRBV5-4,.,ASSLAQLTLPTLAF
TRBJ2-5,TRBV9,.,ASSVVGLAGETQY
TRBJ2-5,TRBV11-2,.,ASRPMLGLAGQETQY
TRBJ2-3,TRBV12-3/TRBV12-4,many,ASRGVSGTDTQY
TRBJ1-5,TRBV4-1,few,ASSHGTGGSNQPQH
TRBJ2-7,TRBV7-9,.,ASSWGSEQY
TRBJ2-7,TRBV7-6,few,ASFSPGQGVYEQY
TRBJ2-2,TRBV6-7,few,ASSYSRAGNTGELF
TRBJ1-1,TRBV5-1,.,ASSLAGSGNTEAF
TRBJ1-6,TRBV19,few,ASSMGTGGNSPLH
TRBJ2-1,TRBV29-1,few,SVAGLAGVGYNEQF
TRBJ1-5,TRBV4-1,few,ASSQRSGSQPQH
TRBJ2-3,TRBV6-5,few,ASSEDPTDTQY
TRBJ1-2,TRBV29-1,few,SVDSSQPVYGYT
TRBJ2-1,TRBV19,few,ASSISQGGYNEQF
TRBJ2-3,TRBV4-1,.,ASSQEGGGQGPTDTQY
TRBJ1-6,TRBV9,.,ASSATGRLAPLH
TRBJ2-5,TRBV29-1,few,SAPGGPETQY
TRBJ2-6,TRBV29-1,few,SAHIGVGAGANVLT
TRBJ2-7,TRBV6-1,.,ASSEFGPDILSHEQY
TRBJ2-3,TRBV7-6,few,ASSQGLAGGPGTDTQY
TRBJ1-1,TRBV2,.,ASSEAQGGTEAF
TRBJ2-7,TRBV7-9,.,ASSLGVGVRQSEQY
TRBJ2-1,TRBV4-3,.,ASSQGDSSYNEQF
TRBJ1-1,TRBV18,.,ASSPRGKQNTEAF
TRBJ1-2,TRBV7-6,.,ASSLGIGGGYT